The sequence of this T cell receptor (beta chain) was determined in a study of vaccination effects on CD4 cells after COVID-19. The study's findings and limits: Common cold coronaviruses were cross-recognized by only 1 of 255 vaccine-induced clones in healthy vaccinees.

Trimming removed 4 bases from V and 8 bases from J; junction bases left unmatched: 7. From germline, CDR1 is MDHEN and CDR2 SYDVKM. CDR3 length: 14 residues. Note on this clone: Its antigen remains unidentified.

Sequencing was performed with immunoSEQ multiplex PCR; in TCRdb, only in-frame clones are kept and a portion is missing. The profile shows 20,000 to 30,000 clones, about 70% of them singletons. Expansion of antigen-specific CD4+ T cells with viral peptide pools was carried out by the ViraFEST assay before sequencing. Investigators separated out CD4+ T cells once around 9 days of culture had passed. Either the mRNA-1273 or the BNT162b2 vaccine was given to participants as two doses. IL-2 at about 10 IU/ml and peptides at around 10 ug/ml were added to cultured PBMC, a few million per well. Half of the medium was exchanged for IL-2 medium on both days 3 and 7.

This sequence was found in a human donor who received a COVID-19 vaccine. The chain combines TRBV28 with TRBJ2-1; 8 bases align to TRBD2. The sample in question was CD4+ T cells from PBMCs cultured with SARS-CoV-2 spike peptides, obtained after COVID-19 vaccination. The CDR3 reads CASSSAGVGDEQFF. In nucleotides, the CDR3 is TGTGCCAGCAGTTCAGCGGGGGTGGGGGATGAGCAGTTCTTC.